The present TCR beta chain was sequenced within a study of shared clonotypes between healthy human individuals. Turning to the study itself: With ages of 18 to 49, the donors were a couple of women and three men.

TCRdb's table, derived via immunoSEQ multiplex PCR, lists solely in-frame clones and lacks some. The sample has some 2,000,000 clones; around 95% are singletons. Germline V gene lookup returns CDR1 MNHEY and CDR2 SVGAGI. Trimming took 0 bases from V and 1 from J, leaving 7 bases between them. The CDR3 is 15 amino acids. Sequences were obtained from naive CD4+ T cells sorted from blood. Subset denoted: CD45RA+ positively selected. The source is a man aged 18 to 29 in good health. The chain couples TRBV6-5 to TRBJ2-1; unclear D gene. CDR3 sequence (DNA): TGTGCCAGCAGTTACTCGTGGGGTTCCTACAATGAGCAGTTCTTC. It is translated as CASSYSWGSYNEQFF.